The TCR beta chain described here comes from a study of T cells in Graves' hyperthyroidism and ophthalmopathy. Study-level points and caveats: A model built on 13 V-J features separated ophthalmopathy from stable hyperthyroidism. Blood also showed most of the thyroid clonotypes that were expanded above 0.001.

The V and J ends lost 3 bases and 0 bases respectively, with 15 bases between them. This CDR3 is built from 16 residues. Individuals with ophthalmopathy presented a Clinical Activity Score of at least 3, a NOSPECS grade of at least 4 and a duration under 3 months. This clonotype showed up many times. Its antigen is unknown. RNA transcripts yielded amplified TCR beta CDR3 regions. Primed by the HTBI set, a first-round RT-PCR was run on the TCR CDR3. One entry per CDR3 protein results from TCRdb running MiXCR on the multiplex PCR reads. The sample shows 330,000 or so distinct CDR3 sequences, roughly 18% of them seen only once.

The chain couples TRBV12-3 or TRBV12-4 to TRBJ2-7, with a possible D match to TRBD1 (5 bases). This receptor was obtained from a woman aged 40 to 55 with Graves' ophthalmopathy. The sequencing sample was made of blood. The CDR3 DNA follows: TGTGCCAGCAGTTTCCAGACAGCGACAATCTCCTACGAGCAGTACTTC. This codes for CASSFQTATISYEQYF.